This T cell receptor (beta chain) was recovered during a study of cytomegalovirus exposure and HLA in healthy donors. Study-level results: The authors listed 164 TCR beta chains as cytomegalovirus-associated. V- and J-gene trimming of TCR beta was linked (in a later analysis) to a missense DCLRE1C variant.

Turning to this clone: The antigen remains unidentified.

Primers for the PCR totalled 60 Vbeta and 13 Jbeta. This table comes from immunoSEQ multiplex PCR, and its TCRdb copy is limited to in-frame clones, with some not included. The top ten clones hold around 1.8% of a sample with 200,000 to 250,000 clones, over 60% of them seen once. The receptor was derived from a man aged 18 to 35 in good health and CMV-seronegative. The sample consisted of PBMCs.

In nucleotides, the CDR3 is TGTGCCAGCAGTGAACAACAGGGGTACAATGAGCAGTTCTTC. Translated: CASSEQQGYNEQFF. The V gene is TRBV6-1, the J gene TRBJ2-1; 7 bases map to TRBD1. Germline lookup yields CDR1 MNHNS and CDR2 SASEGT. Trimming removed 2 bases from V and 4 bases from J; junction bases left unmatched: 2. The CDR3 is made up of 14 amino acids.